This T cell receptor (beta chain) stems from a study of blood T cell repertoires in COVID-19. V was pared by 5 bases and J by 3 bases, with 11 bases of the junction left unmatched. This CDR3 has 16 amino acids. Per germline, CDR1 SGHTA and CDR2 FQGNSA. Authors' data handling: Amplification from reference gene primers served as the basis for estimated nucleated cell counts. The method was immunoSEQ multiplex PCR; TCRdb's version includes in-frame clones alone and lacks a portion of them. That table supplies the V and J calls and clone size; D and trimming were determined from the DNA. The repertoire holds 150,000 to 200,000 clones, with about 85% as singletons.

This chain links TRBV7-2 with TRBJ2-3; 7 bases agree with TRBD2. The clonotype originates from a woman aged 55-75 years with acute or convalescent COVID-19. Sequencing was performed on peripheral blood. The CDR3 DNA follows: TGTGCCAGCAGCACTTCGCTAGTGGGAGGGACAGATACGCAGTATTTT. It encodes CASSTSLVGGTDTQYF. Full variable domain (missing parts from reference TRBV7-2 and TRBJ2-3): GAGVSQSPSNKVTEKGKDVELRCDPISGHTALYWYRQSLGQGLEFLIYFQGNSAPDKSGLPSDRFSAERTGGSVSTLTIQRTQQEDSAVYLCASSTSLVGGTDTQYFGPGTRLTVL.